This T cell receptor (beta chain) was found in a study of T-cell memory formation after mild COVID-19. Study context: TCR clusters were largely donor specific.

cDNA libraries for TCR alpha and TCR beta, carrying sample barcodes and UMIs, came from 5'RACE with constant-segment primers. MiXCR, run by TCRdb on the 5' RACE reads, gives a single entry per CDR3 protein. The sample holds about 250,000 distinct CDR3 sequences, over 15% seen once. Sample: PBMCs or a T cell subset sorted from them (not recorded which). This sequence originates from an adult woman who had mild COVID-19 (a few samples of this study predate the infection). Cell type and time point are not known.

DNA for the CDR3: TGTGCCAGCAGTGTCTTGGACAGGGATCTTTCACCCCTCCACTTT. The encoded protein is CASSVLDRDLSPLHF. This chain joins TRBV2 and TRBJ1-6; 8 bases agree with TRBD1. The CDR3 sequence is 15 residues long. The ends lost 4 bases at V and 9 bases at J; junction bases unmatched: 8. CDR1 and CDR2 (germline): SNHLY, FYNNEI. The full variable domain, with the rest looked up from reference TRBV2 and TRBJ1-6, is EPEVTQTPSHQVTQMGQEVILRCVPISNHLYFYWYRQILGQKVEFLVSFYNNEISEKSEIFDDQFSVERPDGSNFTLKIRSTKLEDSAMYFCASSVLDRDLSPLHFGNGTRLTVT.